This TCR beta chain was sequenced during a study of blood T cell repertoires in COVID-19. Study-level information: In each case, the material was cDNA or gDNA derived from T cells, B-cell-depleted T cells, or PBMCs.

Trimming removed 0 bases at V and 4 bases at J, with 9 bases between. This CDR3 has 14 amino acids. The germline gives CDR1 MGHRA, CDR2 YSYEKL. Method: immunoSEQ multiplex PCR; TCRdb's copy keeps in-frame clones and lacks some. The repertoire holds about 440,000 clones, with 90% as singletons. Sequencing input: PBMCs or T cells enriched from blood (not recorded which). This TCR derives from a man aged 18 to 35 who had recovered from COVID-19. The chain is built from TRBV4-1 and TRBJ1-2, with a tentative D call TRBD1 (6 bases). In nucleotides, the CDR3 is TGCGCCAGCAGCCAAGAGGGGGCGGGCTATGGCTACACCTTC. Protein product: CASSQEGAGYGYTF.